This T cell receptor beta chain came from a study of shared clonotypes between healthy human individuals (dated by TCRdb to 2019 to 2021). About the full investigation: A couple of women and a few men aged 18 to 49 years were included in the cohort. For each donor, CD4 naive and CD4 memory were each given three plates, CD8 naive was given two plates, and CD8 memory was given one plate. The study deeply sequenced blood TCR repertoires of five healthy adults to estimate repertoire size and the extent of clonotype sharing between individuals. Different laboratories and diverse techniques were used to prepare libraries and sequence TCR repertoires, to increase sequencing depth and limit assay-specific biases. Each donor's leukapheresis produced roughly between roughly 0.85 and 10 billion PBMCs. On the study overall, not on this receptor specifically: Naive subsets generally had larger estimated clonotype richness than memory subsets. Based on pairwise subsampling, the degree of clonotype sharing among donors was expected to be affected by sequencing depth. Incomplete sequencing was indicated by rarefaction of sorted-subset datasets, despite the large sequencing depth. About 5% of naive CD4, approximately 3.7% of naive CD8, approximately 2.2% of memory CD4, and 0.4% of memory CD8 clonotypes were shared across several donors. Sampling was restricted to blood, and TCR repertoires in tissues likely differ from the TCR repertoires found in blood. Because the study included a small number of donors, the genetic and exposure-history diversity represented was limited. Higher generation probabilities were observed for clonotypes shared by all four sorted-subset donors than for non-shared clonotypes.

The CDR3 sequence holds 13 residues, the cysteine and phenylalanine included. Of all the DNA, just the CDR3 is kept, 39 bases in frame from base 1. Per the germline V gene (reference sequence), SEHNR is the CDR1 and FQNEAQ is the CDR2. Donors were healthy HIV-negative adults with no recently reported acute infections or vaccinations. Every donor was a Caucasian adult living in Nashville, Tennessee, USA. Magnetic negative selection was used to enrich CD4+ T cells, after which naive cells were positively selected on CD45RA and the negative fraction became the memory subset. After blood collection by leukapheresis, PBMCs were isolated using Ficoll-Histopaque density gradient centrifugation and then cryopreserved in the vapor phase of liquid nitrogen. Analytical flow cytometry was used to check the purity and quantity of each magnetically sorted T cell population. Genomic DNA was isolated from every sorted fraction and measured by UV absorbance on a Nanodrop 2000c.

Using the deep immunoSEQ assay, TCR CDR3 regions were amplified from genomic DNA by multiplex PCR. Extracted genomic DNA from each cell subset was distributed evenly across all wells of several immunoSEQ 96-well plates, and each plate was treated as a replicate. For sorted subsets, 150 to 250 ng of genomic DNA, equivalent to 25,000 to 35,000 T cell genomes, went into each replicate PCR. The purified libraries were quantified using a Qubit 3.0 fluorometer, sized with a Bioanalyzer 2100, and then quantified again using the KAPA Library Quantification kit. A separate single-read 150-cycle Illumina NextSeq 550 flow cell was used to sequence each immunoSEQ 96-well plate. The study's processing was this. Because only junctional sequences without quality scores were contained in the immunoSEQ output, filtering matching that applied to full-length reads could not be performed. Sequences were annotated with PyIR, a Python wrapper for IgBLAST v1.9, using IMGT germline references to assign V/J genes and CDR3. Any read was removed if the V/J assignment was weak (E-value above 1e-6), the CDR3 was missing, or the read contained stop codons, out-of-frame junctions, or ambiguous translated residues. V3J clonotypes were defined as sequences sharing an identical inferred V gene, J gene, and CDR3 amino acid sequence. Percentage overlap between repertoires was calculated by dividing the number of shared unique clonotypes by the size of the smaller repertoire. Three approaches were used to assess repertoire richness: RTK rarefaction, the Chao1 estimator, and Recon v2.1 estimates of unobserved clonotypes. For all TCRbeta clonotypes obtained by the gDNA method from a handful of donors, generation probabilities were computed with OLGA. Drawn from immuneACCESS, this table holds only the in-frame rearrangements with V and J called that TCRdb kept. Clones are partly lost; checked studies trace under half to an unresolved V gene and leave the rest unexplained. D and trimming come from the DNA, and the V and J calls and clone size come from that table. The sample table lists more than 1 million clones, approximately 80% of them with a count of one. 0.52% of the sample goes to the ten largest clones.

With respect to this clone: No antigen is known for it. One junction end does not reproduce the germline sequence, and a read error may be involved.

The chain employs TRBV7-9 and TRBJ1-2, and perhaps TRBD1 as D gene, on 6 matching bases. The clonotype originates from a young man in good health. Some clones in this sample may be carry-over from other donors' samples. The sequenced sample consisted of memory CD4+ T cells from PBMCs. What this sample's cell subset or site label stands for: CD45RA-negative fraction. CDR3 loop: CASRLGPGDGYTF. The base sequence is TGTGCCAGCAGGTTAGGACCAGGGGATGGCTACACCTTC.